One and the same sample provided the 19 T cell receptor beta chains below, sequenced in a study of glioma-infiltrating T cells (dated by TCRdb to the mid-2010s). Instrument used: Illumina MiSeq. TCR alpha and beta CDR3 regions were amplified with the iRepertoire nested amplicon-rescue multiplex PCR (arm-PCR) platform from RNA. TCRdb reprocessed the public reads (quality trimming at Q25 with fastp, clone calling with MiXCR) and kept in-frame beta chains. Entries that share a CDR3 protein sequence are merged under the most common genes and DNA. This sample is represented by 40,000 or so distinct CDR3 sequences; 20% to 25% of them were singletons. 5% to 8% of the sample belongs to the ten largest clones. The sample was glioma tissue, nonneoplastic brain tissue, or PBMCs (not recorded which). The receptor source for this set is a human donor with low-grade glioma or glioblastoma, undergoing nonglioma brain surgery, or in good health (not recorded which).

This clonotype was seen at least ten times. This chain links TRBV6-4 with TRBJ2-1, with D perhaps TRBD1 (5 bases). V was clipped by 5 bases and J by 6 bases, with 8 bases between them. Looked up from germline, CDR1 is MRHNA and CDR2 is SNTAGT. The length of the CDR3 is 12 residues. The CDR3 is CASSPQGNEQFF. The CDR3 DNA sequence: TGTGCCAGCAGTCCCCAGGGCAATGAGCAGTTCTTC.

In its sample, this clonotype is medium-sized (0.01 to 0.1%). The V gene is TRBV6-1, the J gene TRBJ1-5; D is unresolved. V was clipped by 5 bases and J by 4 bases, with 6 bases between them. The CDR3 loop spans 12 amino acids. The V gene's germline CDR1 is MNHNS and CDR2 SASEGT. This chain's CDR3 is CASSRPNQPQHF. CDR3 bases: TGTGCCAGCAGTCGCCCAAATCAGCCCCAGCATTTT.

This clonotype was counted many times. V usage is TRBV18 and J usage is TRBJ2-1; the D gene is possibly TRBD1 (6 bases). The CDR3 length is 11 residues. The germline V gene encodes CDR1 KGHSH and CDR2 LQKENI. In DNA, the CDR3 is TGTGCTTCGGAACAGGGCGGTGAGCAGTTCTTC. Protein product: CASEQGGEQFF.

This clonotype appeared many times. This chain uses TRBV20-1 with TRBJ2-5, with no clear D. Germline CDR1 reads DFQATT; CDR2 reads SNEGSKA (reference sequence). CDR3 length: 11 residues. In nucleotides, the CDR3 is TGCAGCCTGGACCTTCAAGAGACCCAGTACTTC. This codes for CSLDLQETQYF.

This clonotype is medium-sized (0.01 to 0.1%). The DNA of the CDR3 is TGTGCCACCAGCAGAGGAGGGGCAAATACGCAGTATTTT. Its protein product is CATSRGGANTQYF. The chain joins TRBV15 to TRBJ2-3, with D possibly being TRBD1 or TRBD2 (5 bases each). The CDR3 contains 13 residues. V shed 1 base and J shed 7 bases, with 9 bases lying between them. Germline V gives CDR1 LNHNV, CDR2 YYDKDF (reference sequence).

This clonotype has just a few counts. The chain combines TRBV5-1 with TRBJ2-1; 11 nucleotides match TRBD2. The CDR3 runs 17 residues. Per the germline V gene, CDR1 is SGHRS and CDR2 is YFSETQ. The ends lost 5 bases at V and 1 base at J; junction bases unmatched: 8. CDR3 sequence: CASRLAGAPESYNEQFF. CDR3 in DNA: TGCGCCAGCAGACTAGCGGGAGCGCCGGAGTCCTACAATGAGCAGTTCTTC. The complete variable domain, with remaining parts taken from reference TRBV5-1 and TRBJ2-1, reads KAGVTQTPRYLIKTRGQQVTLSCSPISGHRSVSWYQQTPGQGLQFLFEYFSETQRNKGNFPGRFSGRQFSNSRSEMNVSTLELGDSALYLCASRLAGAPESYNEQFFGPGTRLTVL.

V usage is TRBV3-1 and J usage is TRBJ1-1, with D possibly TRBD1 on 6 matching bases. V was pared by 3 bases and J by 1 base, with 15 bases between. CDR1 and CDR2 from the germline V gene are LGHDT and YNNKEL (reference sequence). The CDR3 contains 16 residues. DNA of the CDR3: TGTGCCAGCAGCCACCACAGGGACGCCCCGAACACTGAAGCTTTCTTT. This translates into CASSHHRDAPNTEAFF.

The table lists this clonotype with a count of one. The chain joins TRBV2 to TRBJ2-1, with 13 nucleotides matching TRBD2. The CDR3 covers 19 residues. The V gene's germline CDR1 is SNHLY and CDR2 FYNNEI. The junction had 8 bases not matched to a gene; V was cut back by 3 bases and J by 0 bases. CDR3 loop: CASSEGTSGVLSSYNEQFF. The DNA for the CDR3 is TGTGCCAGCAGTGAGGGGACTAGCGGGGTGCTAAGCTCCTACAATGAGCAGTTCTTC.

This clonotype was observed at least ten times. The chain couples TRBV4-1 to TRBJ2-5; 8 nucleotides match TRBD2. The germline V gene encodes CDR1 MGHRA and CDR2 YSYEKL. The trim removed 1 base at V and 2 bases at J, leaving 9 bases unmatched. This CDR3 spans 17 amino acids. CDR3: CASSQAWLAGRQETQYF. Here the CDR3 DNA reads TGCGCCAGCAGCCAAGCCTGGCTAGCGGGCCGACAAGAGACCCAGTACTTC.

Comment on this clonotype: The junction departs from the called germline gene at one end, perhaps through a read error. The chain recombines TRBV7-9 with TRBJ1-6; D gene ambiguous. The CDR3 is made up of 14 amino acids. Germline V gives CDR1 SEHNR, CDR2 FQNEAQ (reference sequence). The CDR3 bases are TGTGTCAGCAGCTTCGGACGGTTTTACTCACCCCTCCACTTT. It encodes CVSSFGRFYSPLHF.

There are many counts of this clonotype. The rearrangement uses TRBV2 and TRBJ2-3; D gene unclear. Germline V CDR1 and CDR2: SNHLY, FYNNEI. The CDR3 runs to 15 residues. Trimming shortened V by 5 bases and J by 1 base, and 13 bases separated the two germline ends. CDR3 amino acids: CASSRQTSRTDTQYF. Here the CDR3 DNA reads TGTGCCAGCAGTCGACAAACCTCGCGCACAGATACGCAGTATTTT.

This clonotype was counted between two and nine times. The chain couples TRBV29-1 to TRBJ2-7, with 8 bases identical to TRBD1. V was pared by 6 bases and J by 5 bases, with 9 bases of the junction left unmatched. CDR1 and CDR2 from the germline V gene are SQVTM and ANQGSEA. The CDR3 has 13 amino acids. This CDR3 reads CSVADRDPNEQYF. In nucleotides, the CDR3 is TGCAGCGTCGCGGACAGGGACCCCAACGAGCAGTACTTC.

For this clonotype: A much more abundant neighbour one base away suggests this may be a read error. This chain joins TRBV28 and TRBJ1-2; D gene unclear. Germline loops: CDR1 MDHEN, CDR2 SYDVKM. The CDR3 runs to 11 residues. Trimming took off 10 bases at V and 0 bases at J, with 6 bases between the two ends. This CDR3 reads CAIRANYGYTF. Written as DNA, the CDR3 is TGTGCCATTAGGGCTAACTATGGCTACACCTTC.

This clonotype came up many times. This rearrangement joins TRBV7-3 to TRBJ2-7, with TRBD1 matching over 9 bases. This CDR3 contains 14 residues. Germline-derived CDR1 and CDR2 are SGHTA and FQGTGA. With V trimmed by 5 bases and J by 9 bases, 11 bases remained unmatched. This chain's CDR3 is CASSPTGTGSRQYF. The DNA for the CDR3 is TGTGCCAGCAGCCCTACGGGGACAGGGAGTCGGCAGTACTTC.

This clonotype was recorded at least ten times. The V call is TRBV11-2, the J call TRBJ2-1; D might be TRBD2 (6 bases). The V and J ends lost 0 bases and 8 bases respectively, with 14 bases between them. The V gene's germline CDR1 is SGHAT and CDR2 FQNNGV. The CDR3 covers 15 residues. CDR3 protein: CASSLDGGTNDEQFF. The CDR3 DNA sequence: TGTGCCAGCAGCTTAGATGGAGGGACGAACGATGAGCAGTTCTTC. Combining the CDR3 with reference TRBV11-2 and TRBJ2-1 gives the whole variable domain EAGVAQSPRYKIIEKRQSVAFWCNPISGHATLYWYQQILGQGPKLLIQFQNNGVVDDSQLPKDRFSAERLKGVDSTLKIQPAKLEDSAVYLCASSLDGGTNDEQFFGPGTRLTVL.

This clonotype was seen at least ten times. The V and J genes are TRBV5-1 and TRBJ2-7; D gene unclear. Germline lookup yields CDR1 SGHRS and CDR2 YFSETQ. V was trimmed by 3 bases and J by 7 bases, leaving 14 bases between them. This CDR3 region has 13 residues. The CDR3 sequence: CASSSGIGEEQYF. DNA of the CDR3: TGCGCCAGCAGCTCCGGAATCGGAGAGGAGCAGTACTTC.

This clonotype was found many times. The CDR3 loop is CASSQSLITDTQYF. The DNA for the CDR3 is TGTGCCAGCAGCCAAAGTCTGATAACCGATACGCAGTATTTT. J is TRBJ2-3 and V is TRBV3-1; D not certain. Germline V CDR1 and CDR2: LGHDT, YNNKEL (reference sequence). V was trimmed by 2 bases and J by 6 bases, leaving 12 bases between them. The CDR3 has 14 amino acids.

This clonotype was counted at least ten times. The chain couples TRBV14 to TRBJ2-3, with unresolved D. Trimming took off 4 bases at V and 10 bases at J, with 12 bases between the two ends. The CDR3 contains 12 residues. CDR1 is SGHDN, CDR2 FVKESK, per germline. This chain's CDR3 is CASSPTRAAQYF. For the CDR3, the DNA is TGTGCCAGCAGCCCGACCCGGGCCGCGCAGTATTTT.

This clonotype was counted only a few times. A much larger clone differs by one base, so this may be a read error. This rearrangement joins TRBV2 to TRBJ2-4, with D tentatively TRBD1 (5 bases). Germline CDR1 is SNHLY and CDR2 is FYNNEI. Trimming stripped 5 bases from V and 0 bases from J, with 8 bases between. The CDR3 is made up of 14 amino acids. The CDR3 region has the DNA TGTGCCAGCAGTTCCAGGGAAGCCAAAAACATTCAGTACTTC. This codes for CASSSREAKNIQYF.